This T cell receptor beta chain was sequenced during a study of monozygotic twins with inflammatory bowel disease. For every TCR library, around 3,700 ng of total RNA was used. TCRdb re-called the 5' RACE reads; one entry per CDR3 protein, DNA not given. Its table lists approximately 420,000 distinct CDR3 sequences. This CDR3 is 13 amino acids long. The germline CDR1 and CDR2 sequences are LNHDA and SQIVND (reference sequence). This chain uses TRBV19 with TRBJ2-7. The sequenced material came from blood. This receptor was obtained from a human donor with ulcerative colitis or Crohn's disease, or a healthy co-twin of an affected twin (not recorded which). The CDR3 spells CASSITPSYEQYF.